This section outlines one T cell receptor beta chain sequence together with its context. Its antigen is as yet unknown. TCRdb re-called the multiplex PCR reads through MiXCR, storing one row per CDR3 protein. The data contain about 230,000 distinct CDR3 sequences, about a third of them singletons. These data originate in a study of breast tumors, draining lymph nodes, adjacent tissues. General study points: Compared with lymph nodes, tumors were less diverse; compared with nontumor tissue, more. Data only fit, rather than demonstrated, lymph node origin of most tumor T cells.

With 8 bases clipped from V and 2 bases from J, the junction kept 7 bases outside the gene matches. The CDR3 has 15 amino acids. Germline lookup yields CDR1 SNHLY and CDR2 FYNNEI. The lymph nodes were axillary draining lymph nodes from breast cancer patients. The sample was axillary lymph node tissue. The rearrangement links TRBV2 to TRBJ2-5; 11 positions agree with TRBD2. This TCR derives from a female donor with breast cancer. Some clones in this sample may be carry-over from other donors' samples. The CDR3 loop is CASFPGLADQETQYF. In DNA form, the CDR3 reads TGTGCCAGCTTTCCGGGACTAGCGGATCAAGAGACCCAGTACTTC.